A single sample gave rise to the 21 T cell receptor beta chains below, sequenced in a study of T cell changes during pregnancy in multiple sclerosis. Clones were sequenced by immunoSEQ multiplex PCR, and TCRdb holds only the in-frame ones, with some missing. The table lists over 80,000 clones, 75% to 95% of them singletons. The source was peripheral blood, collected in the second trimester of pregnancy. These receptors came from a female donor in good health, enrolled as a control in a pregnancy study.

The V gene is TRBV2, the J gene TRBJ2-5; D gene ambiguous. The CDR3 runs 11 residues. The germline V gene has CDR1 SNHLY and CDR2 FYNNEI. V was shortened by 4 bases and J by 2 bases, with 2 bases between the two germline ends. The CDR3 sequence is CASSVQETQYF. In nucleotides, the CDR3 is TGTGCCAGCAGTGTACAAGAGACCCAGTACTTC. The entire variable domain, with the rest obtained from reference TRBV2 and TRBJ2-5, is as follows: EPEVTQTPSHQVTQMGQEVILRCVPISNHLYFYWYRQILGQKVEFLVSFYNNEISEKSEIFDDQFSVERPDGSNFTLKIRSTKLEDSAMYFCASSVQETQYFGPGTRLLVL.

The CDR3 region has the DNA TGCGCCAGCAGCCGCGGACAGGGGACTGAAAAACTGTTTTTT. Amino acid sequence: CASSRGQGTEKLFF. The rearrangement uses TRBV5-1 and TRBJ1-4; 9 nucleotides line up with TRBD1. J lost 7 bases, V lost 4 bases, and 5 bases had no gene match. The CDR3 sequence is 14 residues long. Germline CDR1 and CDR2: SGHRS and YFSETQ.

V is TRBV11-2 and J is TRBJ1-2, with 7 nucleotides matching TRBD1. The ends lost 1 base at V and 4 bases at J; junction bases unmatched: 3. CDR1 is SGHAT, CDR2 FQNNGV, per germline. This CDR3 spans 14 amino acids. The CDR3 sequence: CASSLGGQIYGYTF. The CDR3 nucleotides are TGTGCCAGCAGCTTAGGGGGACAGATCTATGGCTACACCTTC.

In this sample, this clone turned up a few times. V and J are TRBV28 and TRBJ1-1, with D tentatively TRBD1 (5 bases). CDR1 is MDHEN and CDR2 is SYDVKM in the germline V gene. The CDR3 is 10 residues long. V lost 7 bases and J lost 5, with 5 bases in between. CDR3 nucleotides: TGTGCCAGCACAGGGACTGAAGCTTTCTTT. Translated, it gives CASTGTEAFF.

The CDR3 DNA is TGTGCCAGTAGTCAAGGGGGGGGTTACTCCTACAATGAGCAGTTCTTC. Encoded protein: CASSQGGGYSYNEQFF. V is TRBV19 and J is TRBJ2-1; D is perhaps TRBD2 (7 bases). Germline lookup yields CDR1 LNHDA and CDR2 SQIVND (reference sequence). The ends were cut back, 5 bases at V and 0 bases at J, with 14 bases in the middle. The CDR3 sequence is 16 residues long. Full variable domain (outside the CDR3, taken from reference TRBV19 and TRBJ2-1): DGGITQSPKYLFRKEGQNVTLSCEQNLNHDAMYWYRQDPGQGLRLIYYSQIVNDFQKGDIAEGYSVSREKKESFPLTVTSAQKNPTAFYLCASSQGGGYSYNEQFFGPGTRLTVL.

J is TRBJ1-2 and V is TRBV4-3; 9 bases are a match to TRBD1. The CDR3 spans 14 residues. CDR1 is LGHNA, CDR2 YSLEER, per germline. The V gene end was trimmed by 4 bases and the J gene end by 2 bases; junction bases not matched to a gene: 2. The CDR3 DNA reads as TGCGCCAGCAGCCTCGGACAGGGGAACTATGGCTACACCTTC. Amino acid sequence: CASSLGQGNYGYTF.

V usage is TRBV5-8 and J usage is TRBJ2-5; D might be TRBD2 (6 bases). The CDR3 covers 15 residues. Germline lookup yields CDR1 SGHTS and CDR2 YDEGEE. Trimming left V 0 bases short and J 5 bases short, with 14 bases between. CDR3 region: CASSLGDLRGETQYF. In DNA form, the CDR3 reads TGTGCCAGCAGCTTGGGGGACCTCCGGGGGGAGACCCAGTACTTC.

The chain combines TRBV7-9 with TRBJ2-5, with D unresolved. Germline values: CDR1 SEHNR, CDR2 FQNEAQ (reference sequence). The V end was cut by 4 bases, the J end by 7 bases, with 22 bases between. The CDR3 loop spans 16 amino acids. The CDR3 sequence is CASSSALEWSIGTQYF. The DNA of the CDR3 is TGTGCCAGCAGCTCTGCCCTAGAGTGGTCAATAGGGACCCAGTACTTC.

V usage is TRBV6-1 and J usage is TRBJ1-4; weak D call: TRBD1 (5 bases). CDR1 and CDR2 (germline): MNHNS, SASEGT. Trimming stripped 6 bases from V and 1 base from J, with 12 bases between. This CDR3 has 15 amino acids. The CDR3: CASRPLGETNEKLFF. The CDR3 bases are TGTGCCAGCAGGCCCCTAGGGGAAACTAATGAAAAACTGTTTTTT.

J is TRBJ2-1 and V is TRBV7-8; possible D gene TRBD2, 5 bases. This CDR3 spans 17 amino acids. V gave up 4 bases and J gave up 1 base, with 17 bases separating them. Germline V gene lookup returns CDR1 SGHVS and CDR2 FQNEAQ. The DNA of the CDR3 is TGTGCCAGCAGCTCGGGTGGGATGGGAGCATCCTACAATGAGCAGTTCTTC. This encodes CASSSGGMGASYNEQFF.

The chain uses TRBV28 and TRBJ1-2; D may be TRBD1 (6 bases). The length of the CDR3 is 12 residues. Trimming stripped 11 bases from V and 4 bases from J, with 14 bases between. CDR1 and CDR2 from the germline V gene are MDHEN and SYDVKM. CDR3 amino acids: CALGADSYGYTF. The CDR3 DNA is TGTGCCCTGGGGGCAGACTCCTATGGCTACACCTTC.

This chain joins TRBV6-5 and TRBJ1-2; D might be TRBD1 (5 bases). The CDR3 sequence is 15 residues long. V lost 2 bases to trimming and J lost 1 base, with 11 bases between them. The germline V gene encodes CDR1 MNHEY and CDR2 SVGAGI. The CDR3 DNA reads TGTGCCAGCAGTTACGGGGCAGGCCTTAACTATGGCTACACCTTC. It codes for CASSYGAGLNYGYTF.

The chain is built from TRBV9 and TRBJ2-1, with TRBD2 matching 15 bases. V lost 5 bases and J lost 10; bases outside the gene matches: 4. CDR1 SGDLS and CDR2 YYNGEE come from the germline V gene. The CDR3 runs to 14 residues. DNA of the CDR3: TGTGCCAGCAGTGGACTAGCGGGAGGGGCAGAGCAGTTCTTC. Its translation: CASSGLAGGAEQFF.

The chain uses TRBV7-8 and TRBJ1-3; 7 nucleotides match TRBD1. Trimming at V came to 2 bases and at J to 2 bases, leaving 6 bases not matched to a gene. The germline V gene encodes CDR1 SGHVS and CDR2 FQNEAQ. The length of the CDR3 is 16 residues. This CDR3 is CASSLRGQGAGNTIYF. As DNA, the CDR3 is TGTGCCAGCAGCTTAAGGGGGCAGGGCGCTGGAAACACCATATATTTT.

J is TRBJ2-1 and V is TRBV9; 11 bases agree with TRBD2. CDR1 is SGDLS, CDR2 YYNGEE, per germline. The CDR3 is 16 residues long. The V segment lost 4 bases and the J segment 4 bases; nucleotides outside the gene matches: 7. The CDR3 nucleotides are TGTGCCAGCAGCCCCGGGGGGACTAGCGGATACAATGAGCAGTTCTTC. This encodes CASSPGGTSGYNEQFF.

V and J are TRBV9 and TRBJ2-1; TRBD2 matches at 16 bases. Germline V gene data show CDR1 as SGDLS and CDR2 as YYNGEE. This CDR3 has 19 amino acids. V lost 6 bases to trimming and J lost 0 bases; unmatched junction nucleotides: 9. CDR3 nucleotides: TGTGCCAGCACTTGGGGACTAGCGGGGGGGTCTAGCTCCTACAATGAGCAGTTCTTC. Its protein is CASTWGLAGGSSSYNEQFF.

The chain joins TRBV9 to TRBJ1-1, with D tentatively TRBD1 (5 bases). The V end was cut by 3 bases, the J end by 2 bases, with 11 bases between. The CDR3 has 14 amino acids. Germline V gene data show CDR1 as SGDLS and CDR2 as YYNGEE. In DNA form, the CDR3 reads TGTGCCAGCAGCGCCCAGGGTGGAAACACTGAAGCTTTCTTT. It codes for CASSAQGGNTEAFF.

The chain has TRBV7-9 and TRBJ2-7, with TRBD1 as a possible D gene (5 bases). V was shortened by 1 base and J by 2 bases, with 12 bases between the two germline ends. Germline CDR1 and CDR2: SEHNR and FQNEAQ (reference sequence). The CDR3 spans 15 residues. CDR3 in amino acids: CASSLGQGFAYEQYF. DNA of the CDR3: TGTGCCAGCAGCTTAGGGCAGGGATTCGCCTACGAGCAGTACTTC.

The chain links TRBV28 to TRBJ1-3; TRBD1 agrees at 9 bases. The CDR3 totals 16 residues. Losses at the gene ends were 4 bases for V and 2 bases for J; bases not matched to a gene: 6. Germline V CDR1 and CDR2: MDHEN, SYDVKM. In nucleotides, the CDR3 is TGTGCCAGCAGTTCTCAGACAGGGGGAACTGGAAACACCATATATTTT. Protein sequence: CASSSQTGGTGNTIYF.

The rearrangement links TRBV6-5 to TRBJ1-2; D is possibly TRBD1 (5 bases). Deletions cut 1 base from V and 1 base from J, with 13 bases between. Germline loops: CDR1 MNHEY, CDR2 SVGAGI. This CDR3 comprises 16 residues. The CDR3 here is CASSYWGQGVNYGYTF. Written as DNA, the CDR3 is TGTGCCAGCAGTTACTGGGGCCAAGGGGTTAACTATGGCTACACCTTC.

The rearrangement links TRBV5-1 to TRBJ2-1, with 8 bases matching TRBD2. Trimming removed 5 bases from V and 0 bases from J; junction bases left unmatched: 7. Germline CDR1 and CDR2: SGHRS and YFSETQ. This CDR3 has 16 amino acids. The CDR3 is CASRRTSGSSYNEQFF. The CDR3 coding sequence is TGCGCCAGCAGAAGAACTAGCGGCAGCTCCTACAATGAGCAGTTCTTC.